The present T cell receptor beta chain was sequenced within a study of cytomegalovirus exposure and HLA in healthy donors. Study-level findings and limits: A later analysis found TCR association rates differed by HLA locus, highest for DRB1 and lowest for HLA-C. Segments of the TCR beta V type were, in most cases, productive about 90% or about 30% of the time in an earlier analysis. Another analysis was done later, and it associated roughly 15,000 TCR beta sequences with HLA alleles at 0.05 false discovery rate.

Turning to this clone: Its antigen remains unknown.

Germline CDR1 and CDR2: GTSNPN and SVGIG (reference sequence). The CDR3 is 16 amino acids. After removal of 1 base from V and 5 bases from J, the junction contained 13 bases not matched to a gene. Researchers ran the PCR with 60 Vbeta and 13 Jbeta primers. Generated by immunoSEQ multiplex PCR, the TCRdb table keeps only in-frame clones and is missing some. The listing contains 63,000 or so clones. This clonotype originated in a boy aged 5-17 years in good health and CMV-seronegative. J is TRBJ2-5 and V is TRBV30; 7 nucleotides match TRBD1. Sample: PBMCs. CDR3 nucleotides: TGTGCCTGGAGTGGCCGTCGACAGGGAAGGCGCGAGACCCAGTACTTC. It translates to CAWSGRRQGRRETQYF.